These T cell receptor beta chains were read from a single sample in a study of CD8 T cell repertoires and HIV-1 epitope variants. The repertoire was sequenced with immunoSEQ multiplex PCR; TCRdb's copy has only in-frame clones and lacks some. The data show around 4,000 clones, roughly 72% seen once. Their antigens are not known. The specimen was cultured CD8+ T cells derived from PBMCs. These receptors originate from a male donor with HIV. CDR3s include the opening cysteine and the closing phenylalanine or tryptophan. Fields, in order: V gene, clone size, D gene, CDR3 length, J gene, CDR3 protein, CDR3 DNA. A D gene is named only where the DNA matches it firmly. Clone size is stated in some rows and not others, as once, few, many or a class when expanded.

>TRBV27|few|TRBD2|18|TRBJ2-2
CASSFGLAVLGNTGELFF
TGTGCCAGCAGTTTTGGGCTAGCGGTTCTCGGCAACACCGGGGAGCTGTTTTTT
>TRBV7-6|few|TRBD2|13|TRBJ2-1
CASSPLGGGEQFF
TGTGCCAGCAGCCCCCTCGGGGGGGGTGAGCAGTTCTTC
>TRBV29-1|NA|TRBD2|17|TRBJ2-3
CSVEDGTSGGYTDTQYF
TGCAGCGTTGAAGATGGGACTAGCGGGGGGTACACAGATACGCAGTATTTT
>TRBV6-5|NA|TRBD2|14|TRBJ2-7
CASSYSTSAYEQYF
TGTGCCAGCAGTTACTCGACTAGCGCCTACGAGCAGTACTTC
>TRBV7-2|few|NA|13|TRBJ2-7
CASSLDWAYEQYF
TGTGCCAGCAGCTTAGACTGGGCCTACGAGCAGTACTTC
>TRBV7-8|NA|NA|15|TRBJ2-1
CASSLTQGPSDEQFF
TGTGCCAGCAGCTTAACACAGGGCCCCTCGGATGAGCAGTTCTTC
>TRBV15|NA|NA|15|TRBJ2-3
CATSRDWGSGDTQYF
TGTGCCACCAGCAGAGATTGGGGGAGTGGGGATACGCAGTATTTT
>TRBV7-9|NA|NA|17|TRBJ1-3
CASSGPGTPSSGNTIYF
TGTGCCAGCAGCGGGCCCGGGACTCCGAGCTCTGGAAACACCATATATTTT
>TRBV5-5|NA|TRBD1|16|TRBJ2-7
CASSLSDRGSPYEQYF
TGTGCCAGCAGCCTCAGCGACAGGGGGTCCCCCTACGAGCAGTACTTC
>TRBV28|NA|NA|16|TRBJ1-4
CASSFQKANVNEKLFF
TGTGCCAGCAGTTTCCAGAAGGCGAACGTTAATGAAAAACTGTTTTTT
>TRBV27|NA|NA|15|TRBJ2-3
CASSLSSPSTDTQYF
TGTGCCAGCAGTTTATCGTCCCCCTCCACAGATACGCAGTATTTT
>TRBV27|NA|TRBD2|15|TRBJ2-5
CASSLWGGRQETQYF
TGTGCCAGCAGTTTATGGGGGGGTCGCCAAGAGACCCAGTACTTC
>TRBV27|once|NA|15|TRBJ1-4
CASSFSVQNNEKLFF
TGTGCCAGCAGTTTCTCAGTACAGAATAATGAAAAACTGTTTTTT
>TRBV10-3|NA|TRBD1|13|TRBJ2-7
CASRDRGGYEQYF
TGTGCCTCCCGGGACAGGGGGGGTTACGAGCAGTACTTC
>TRBV5-6|few|NA|14|TRBJ2-7
CASSLDRVSYEQYF
TGTGCCAGCAGCTTGGACAGAGTCTCCTACGAGCAGTACTTC
>TRBV15|once|TRBD2|16|TRBJ2-3
CATSSELAASTDTQYF
TGTGCCACCAGCAGTGAACTAGCGGCAAGCACAGATACGCAGTATTTT
>TRBV5-1|NA|NA|12|TRBJ2-7
CASSLGTYEQYF
TGTGCCAGCAGCCTGGGGACCTACGAGCAGTACTTC
>TRBV6-1|NA|TRBD1|15|TRBJ2-2
CASSDDRDYTGELFF
TGTGCCAGCAGTGACGACAGGGATTACACCGGGGAGCTGTTTTTT
>TRBV7-6|NA|NA|13|TRBJ2-7
CASSLEALRGQYF
TGTGCCAGCAGCTTAGAGGCCCTACGAGGGCAGTACTTC
>TRBV19|few|TRBD2|15|TRBJ2-7
CASSTLAGGNYEQYF
TGTGCCAGTAGTACACTAGCGGGAGGAAACTACGAGCAGTACTTC
>TRBV9|NA|NA|11|TRBJ1-1
CASRRGTEAFF
TGTGCCAGCCGGAGGGGGACTGAAGCTTTCTTT
>TRBV19|NA|NA|13|TRBJ1-2
CASIGGDFYGYTF
TGTGCCAGTATTGGGGGGGACTTCTATGGCTACACCTTC
>TRBV27|NA|NA|13|TRBJ1-1
CASSYSLRTEAFF
TGTGCCAGCAGTTATTCGTTGAGGACTGAAGCTTTCTTT
>TRBV7-9|NA|NA|11|TRBJ1-6
CASSLNSPLHF
TGTGCCAGCAGCTTAAATTCACCCCTCCACTTT
>TRBV7-7|once|NA|14|TRBJ2-3
CASSPDGSTDTQYF
TGTGCCAGCAGCCCAGACGGAAGCACAGATACGCAGTATTTT
>TRBV4-2|NA|NA|14|TRBJ2-7
CASSREGGIYEQYF
TGTGCCAGCAGCCGGGAGGGGGGTATCTACGAGCAGTACTTC
>TRBV5-5|NA|NA|14|TRBJ2-7
CASSLVWTDYEQYF
TGTGCCAGCAGCTTGGTATGGACGGACTACGAGCAGTACTTC
>TRBV23-1|NA|TRBD2|19|TRBJ2-1
CASSCSIAGGPDTGNEQFF
TGCGCCAGCAGTTGTTCCATAGCGGGAGGGCCGGATACTGGAAATGAGCAGTTCTTC
>TRBV7-9|NA|TRBD1|17|TRBJ2-7
CASSSQGQGGNTYEQYF
TGTGCCAGCAGCTCCCAGGGACAGGGAGGTAACACCTACGAGCAGTACTTC
>TRBV29-1|once|TRBD1|15|TRBJ2-3
CSVDGTGPSTDTQYF
TGCAGCGTTGACGGGACAGGGCCCAGCACAGATACGCAGTATTTT
>TRBV5-4|NA|NA|17|TRBJ2-5
CASSLDEAGNVGETQYF
TGTGCCAGCAGCTTGGATGAAGCGGGCAACGTCGGGGAGACCCAGTACTTC
>TRBV7-4|NA|NA|18|TRBJ2-1
CASRRKLREACSYNEQFF
TGTGCCAGCAGACGAAAACTGCGAGAGGCTTGCTCCTACAATGAGCAGTTCTTC
>TRBV10-3|NA|TRBD2|16|TRBJ2-1
CAISESASGTYNEQFF
TGTGCCATCAGTGAGTCGGCTAGCGGGACGTACAATGAGCAGTTCTTC
>TRBV5-8|NA|NA|13|TRBJ2-2
CASNLLNTGELFF
TGTGCCAGCAATTTGCTAAACACCGGGGAGCTGTTTTTT
>TRBV5-1|NA|TRBD2|14|TRBJ2-7
CASSLGGGIYEQYF
TGCGCCAGCAGCTTAGGCGGGGGAATCTACGAGCAGTACTTC
>TRBV28|NA|NA|13|TRBJ1-1
CASSPYGDTEAFF
TGTGCCAGCAGTCCCTATGGTGACACTGAAGCTTTCTTT
>TRBV28|NA|TRBD1|16|TRBJ1-1
CASSLRGQGVNTEAFF
TGTGCCAGCAGCCTTAGGGGACAGGGGGTGAACACTGAAGCTTTCTTT
>TRBV5-1|NA|NA|15|TRBJ2-5
CASSEGRSSWETQYF
TGCGCCAGCAGCGAGGGACGGAGTAGTTGGGAGACCCAGTACTTC
>TRBV27|NA|TRBD1|16|TRBJ1-6
CASSRTSRGHNSPLHF
TGTGCCAGCAGCAGGACTAGCAGGGGGCATAATTCACCCCTCCACTTT
>TRBV7-9|few|NA|13|TRBJ2-7
CASSLAAAYEQYF
TGTGCCAGCAGCTTGGCGGCGGCCTACGAGCAGTACTTC
>TRBV27|NA|NA|11|TRBJ1-1
CASNIGTEAFF
TGTGCCAGCAACATAGGCACTGAAGCTTTCTTT